The 13 T cell receptor beta chains below come from one sample, sequenced in a study of blood T cell repertoires in COVID-19. The assay was immunoSEQ multiplex PCR, and TCRdb's table has in-frame clones only and misses some. The sample has about 160,000 clones; approximately 80% are singletons. The specimen sequenced was peripheral blood. These TCRs come from a woman older than 75 with acute or convalescent COVID-19.

This chain connects TRBV15 to TRBJ2-7; TRBD1 matches 9 bases. The V gene end was trimmed by 0 bases and the J gene end by 5 bases; junction bases not matched to a gene: 17. CDR1 LNHNV and CDR2 YYDKDF come from the germline V gene (reference sequence). The CDR3 runs to 19 residues. The CDR3 DNA sequence: TGTGCCACCAGCAGAGATCGAACCCTTCTCCGGGACAGGGAGGACGAGCAGTACTTC. Its protein product is CATSRDRTLLRDREDEQYF.

J is TRBJ2-7 and V is TRBV2; 7 positions match TRBD2. V lost 5 bases, J lost 2 bases, and 9 bases stayed unmatched. The CDR3 is 15 amino acids. Germline CDR1 is SNHLY and CDR2 is FYNNEI. CDR3 sequence: CASSKGGSSAYEQYF. DNA of the CDR3: TGTGCCAGCAGTAAAGGCGGGAGTTCGGCCTACGAGCAGTACTTC.

A single count supports this clone. J is TRBJ1-1 and V is TRBV3-1 (or the pseudogene TRBV3-2); D is unresolved. Per germline, CDR1 LGHDT and CDR2 YNNKEL (reference sequence). The CDR3 covers 14 residues. With 1 base removed from V and 3 bases from J, the gap between germline ends came to 9 bases. The CDR3, as DNA: TGTGCCAGCAGCCAAGTTGTGGAGGACACTGAAGCTTTCTTT. It encodes CASSQVVEDTEAFF.

The rearrangement joins TRBV11-2 to TRBJ2-5, with TRBD2 matching over 8 bases. After removal of 5 bases from V and 5 bases from J, the junction contained 4 bases not matched to a gene. This CDR3 region has 13 residues. Germline V CDR1 and CDR2: SGHAT, FQNNGV. The CDR3 DNA reads TGTGCCAGCAGCCCGGGACTAGGGGAGACCCAGTACTTC. Its translation is CASSPGLGETQYF.

This chain uses TRBV6-6 with TRBJ2-7, with TRBD2 matching 10 bases. The J segment lost 2 bases and the V segment lost 2 bases, leaving 6 bases of the junction unmatched. The CDR3 spans 16 residues. Germline V gene data show CDR1 as MNHNY and CDR2 as SVGAGI (reference sequence). CDR3 in DNA: TGTGCCAGCAGTTACGTCGGGACTAGCGTTACCTACGAGCAGTACTTC. It translates to CASSYVGTSVTYEQYF.

V gene TRBV5-1 combines with J gene TRBJ1-6; no firm D call. The CDR3 contains 14 residues. Trimming removed 0 bases at V and 8 bases at J, with 9 bases between. Germline V CDR1 and CDR2: SGHRS, YFSETQ. The CDR3: CASSLDGLDSPLHF. The CDR3 DNA sequence: TGCGCCAGCAGCTTGGACGGTCTGGATTCACCCCTCCACTTT.

This clone has more than one count but fewer than ten. This rearrangement joins TRBV3-1 (or the pseudogene TRBV3-2) to TRBJ2-1, with D possibly TRBD2 on 6 matching bases. The CDR3 runs 12 residues. V shed 4 bases and J shed 12 bases, with 13 bases lying between them. CDR1 and CDR2 from the germline V gene are LGHDT and YNNKEL (reference sequence). The CDR3 sequence is CASSLGGKGQFF. The DNA of the CDR3 is TGTGCCAGCAGCCTCGGCGGGAAGGGGCAGTTCTTC.

V usage is TRBV12-5 and J usage is TRBJ2-3, with 15 bases fitting TRBD2. The germline gives CDR1 LGHNT, CDR2 FRNRAP. The CDR3 length is 17 residues. V shed 5 bases, J shed 2 bases, and the junction held 5 bases outside the gene matches. CDR3 amino acids: CASGLRTSGRDTDTQYF. The DNA for the CDR3 is TGTGCTAGTGGTCTTCGGACTAGCGGGAGGGACACAGATACGCAGTATTTT.

V usage is TRBV27 and J usage is TRBJ1-1; weak D call: TRBD1 (5 bases). V shed 2 bases and J shed 6 bases, with 13 bases lying between them. This CDR3 region has 14 residues. Per the germline V gene, CDR1 is MNHEY and CDR2 is SMNVEV (reference sequence). The CDR3 bases are TGTGCCAGCAGTTTAAGGGATTGGGGGGCTGAAGCTTTCTTT. This codes for CASSLRDWGAEAFF.

This clone showed up just a few times. The chain links TRBV5-5 to TRBJ1-5, with 7 bases lining up with TRBD1. The V gene's germline CDR1 is SGHKS and CDR2 YYEKEE (reference sequence). CDR3 size: 16 residues. J lost 0 bases, V lost 4 bases, and 7 bases had no gene match. CDR3 region: CASSVGTAYSNQPQHF. For the CDR3, the DNA is TGTGCCAGCAGCGTAGGGACAGCTTATAGCAATCAGCCCCAGCATTTT.

The gene calls are TRBV6-2 or TRBV6-3 and TRBJ2-7; D unresolved. V was pared by 2 bases and J by 4 bases, with 12 bases between. Germline V gene lookup returns CDR1 MNHEY and CDR2 SVGEGT. The CDR3 length is 14 residues. Written as DNA, the CDR3 is TGTGCCAGCAGTTACCGTTCTGGCTTTTACGAGCAGTACTTC. Translated, it gives CASSYRSGFYEQYF.

This clone came up a few times. V is TRBV19 and J is TRBJ2-3, with TRBD1 as a possible D gene (6 bases). CDR3 length: 14 amino acids. Per germline, CDR1 LNHDA and CDR2 SQIVND (reference sequence). V lost 3 bases and J lost 4, with 11 bases in between. The CDR3 sequence: CASSILQGPDTQYF. Written as DNA, the CDR3 is TGTGCCAGTAGTATCTTACAGGGACCAGATACGCAGTATTTT.

This clone has just one count. V usage is TRBV6-5 and J usage is TRBJ1-6, with D hard to call. V was shortened by 7 bases and J by 0 bases, with 10 bases between the two germline ends. CDR1 is MNHEY, CDR2 SVGAGI, per germline. The CDR3 covers 15 residues. The CDR3 DNA reads as TGTGCCAGCACCGCCGAGAGCTCCTATAATTCACCCCTCCACTTT. Its translation is CASTAESSYNSPLHF.